The 22 T cell receptor beta chains in this list originate from one sample, sequenced in a study of OX40 agonist ivuxolimab in advanced cancers. Sequenced by immunoSEQ multiplex PCR; TCRdb stores in-frame clones only, minus some. The sample has about 69,000 clones; more than 85% are singletons. The source was CD4+ or CD8+ T cells sorted from blood, collected in a trial of the OX40 agonist ivuxolimab. The receptors originated from an adult with an advanced solid tumor such as melanoma, head and neck, liver or kidney cancer.

The chain combines TRBV11-2 with TRBJ1-1; D is uncertain. This CDR3 contains 17 residues. The ends were cut back, 5 bases at V and 0 bases at J, with 19 bases in the middle. Germline CDR1 and CDR2: SGHAT and FQNNGV. For the CDR3, the DNA is TGTGCCAGCAGCCACGCGGGTTCTTTACTCATGAACACTGAAGCTTTCTTT. It encodes CASSHAGSLLMNTEAFF.

This clone was detected once. This sequence joins TRBV19 and TRBJ2-5, with 7 bases that match TRBD1. The J call may be mistaken, given a closer DNA end match to TRBJ2-7. The CDR3 has 15 residues. The V gene's germline CDR1 is LNHDA and CDR2 SQIVND (reference sequence). The chain's CDR3 is CASSPRTGHGYEQYF. Written as DNA, the CDR3 is TGTGCCAGTAGTCCGAGGACAGGCCATGGCTACGAGCAGTACTTC.

The V gene is TRBV6-5, the J gene TRBJ2-7; D ambiguous. Germline V lookup: CDR1 MNHEY, CDR2 SVGAGI. The germline V and J ends were trimmed by 6 bases and 2 bases, with 14 bases remaining between them. This CDR3 has 14 residues. This chain's CDR3 is CASSTGLKAYEQYF. In DNA form, the CDR3 reads TGTGCCAGCAGCACCGGATTAAAAGCCTACGAGCAGTACTTC.

The chain is built from TRBV18 and TRBJ1-1; D not resolved. Looked up from germline, CDR1 is KGHSH and CDR2 is LQKENI. Trimming shortened V by 4 bases and J by 4 bases, and 13 bases separated the two germline ends. CDR3 length: 14 amino acids. In nucleotides, the CDR3 is TGTGCCAGCTCACGACCTAACGGAGCCACTGAAGCTTTCTTT. This gives the protein CASSRPNGATEAFF.

The chain combines TRBV27 with TRBJ2-6, with D uncertain. V gave up 6 bases and J gave up 2 bases, with 5 bases separating them. The CDR3 totals 13 residues. Germline lookup yields CDR1 MNHEY and CDR2 SMNVEV (reference sequence). CDR3 region: CASRATGANVLTF. The CDR3, as DNA: TGTGCCAGCAGAGCTACTGGGGCCAACGTCCTGACTTTC.

Here the CDR3 DNA reads TGTGCCAGCAGCTTCAGGACAGTCGCTTACAATGAGCAGTTCTTC. It codes for CASSFRTVAYNEQFF. V gene TRBV7-9 combines with J gene TRBJ2-1, with D maybe TRBD1 (6 bases). The germline V gene encodes CDR1 SEHNR and CDR2 FQNEAQ (reference sequence). V was shortened by 3 bases and J by 4 bases, with 13 bases between the two germline ends. There are 15 residues in the CDR3.

This clone has a single count. The chain has TRBV10-3 and TRBJ2-2, with TRBD2 matching 7 bases. Losses at the gene ends were 3 bases for V and 6 bases for J; bases not matched to a gene: 25. Germline V gene lookup returns CDR1 ENHRY and CDR2 SYGVKD. The CDR3 spans 21 residues. The CDR3: CAISDRGGLLSRELGPGELFF. The DNA for the CDR3 is TGTGCCATCAGTGACCGGGGAGGGCTACTATCGCGGGAGCTTGGTCCCGGGGAGCTGTTTTTT.

The chain joins TRBV30 to TRBJ1-6; D call uncertain. The CDR3 length is 11 residues. CDR1 is GTSNPN and CDR2 is SVGIG in the germline V gene (reference sequence). Trimming stripped 4 bases from V and 18 bases from J, with 16 bases between. The CDR3 here is CAWIISTRRHF. CDR3 nucleotides: TGTGCCTGGATCATTAGCACCCGACGCCACTTT.

The rearrangement uses TRBV28 and TRBJ1-5; the D is unclear. This CDR3 has 15 residues. The germline V and J ends were trimmed by 3 bases and 1 base, with 10 bases remaining between them. Germline lookup yields CDR1 MDHEN and CDR2 SYDVKM. Here the CDR3 reads CASSLVRQSNQPQHF. Here the CDR3 DNA reads TGTGCCAGCAGTTTGGTCAGGCAGAGCAATCAGCCCCAGCATTTT.

The chain joins TRBV21-1 to TRBJ2-7; the table gives TRBD2 as D, unverified against the DNA. TRBV21-1 is assigned pseudogene status. This CDR3 contains 15 residues. This CDR3 is CASSKETGGTYEQYF. The CDR3 region has the DNA TGTGCCAGCAGCAAAGAAACGGGAGGTACCTACGAGCAGTACTTC.

V is TRBV6-1 and J is TRBJ1-5, with no clear D. Trimming left V 3 bases short and J 9 bases short, with 21 bases between. This CDR3 has 16 residues. Germline loops: CDR1 MNHNS, CDR2 SASEGT. DNA of the CDR3: TGTGCCAGCAGTGAGCGACTGGGTACCGCGTCGCGGCCCCAGCATTTT. Amino acids: CASSERLGTASRPQHF.

V and J are TRBV5-6 and TRBJ1-5; tentatively, D is TRBD1 (5 bases). This CDR3 has 13 amino acids. Trimming took 5 bases from V and 5 from J, leaving 11 bases between them. CDR1 is SGHDT and CDR2 is YYEEEE in the germline V gene. The CDR3 nucleotides read TGTGCCAGCAGTTCGCAGGGTGATCAGCCCCAGCATTTT. Its protein product is CASSSQGDQPQHF.

The chain is built from TRBV28 and TRBJ1-5; possible D gene TRBD1, 6 bases. The V gene lost 5 bases and the J gene lost 4 bases, with 12 bases spanning the gap. Germline lookup yields CDR1 MDHEN and CDR2 SYDVKM. CDR3 size: 14 residues. CDR3 protein: CASSRGSKNQPQHF. In DNA, the CDR3 is TGTGCCAGCAGTAGGGGGAGTAAGAATCAGCCCCAGCATTTT.

J is TRBJ1-5 and V is TRBV30; the D gene is possibly TRBD1 (6 bases). V was trimmed by 5 bases and J by 0 bases, leaving 14 bases between them. The CDR3 has 15 residues. Germline V gene lookup returns CDR1 GTSNPN and CDR2 SVGIG (reference sequence). The CDR3: CAWARDIGSNQPQHF. In DNA, the CDR3 is TGTGCCTGGGCCCGGGACATCGGTAGCAATCAGCCCCAGCATTTT.

This clone has a handful of counts. This rearrangement joins TRBV6-5 to TRBJ2-7, with 10 bases matching TRBD1. The CDR3 spans 15 residues. J was trimmed by 5 bases and V by 6 bases; bases with no gene match: 10. CDR1 is MNHEY and CDR2 is SVGAGI in the germline V gene. The DNA for the CDR3 is TGTGCCAGCAGGAACCCCGGGACAGGGGTCCACGAGCAGTACTTC. Protein sequence: CASRNPGTGVHEQYF.

This clone turned up a few times. V and J are TRBV19 and TRBJ1-5; D unresolved. Per germline, CDR1 LNHDA and CDR2 SQIVND (reference sequence). The CDR3 is made up of 14 amino acids. Trimming shortened V by 4 bases and J by 4 bases, and 11 bases separated the two germline ends. CDR3 nucleotide sequence: TGTGCCAGTAGTACCCTCTCGGATAATCAGCCCCAGCATTTT. This gives the protein CASSTLSDNQPQHF.

The chain carries TRBV6-5 and TRBJ1-4, with D maybe TRBD1 (5 bases). Germline V CDR1 and CDR2: MNHEY, SVGAGI. Trimming left V 6 bases short and J 5 bases short, with 13 bases between. The CDR3 consists of 14 residues. The CDR3 DNA is TGTGCCAGCAGGAACAGGCCCTTAAATGAAAAACTGTTTTTT. Its protein is CASRNRPLNEKLFF.

This clone was counted a single time. The chain uses TRBV9 and TRBJ2-6; D call uncertain. V gave up 3 bases and J gave up 0 bases, with 13 bases separating them. The CDR3 runs 17 residues. CDR1 SGDLS and CDR2 YYNGEE come from the germline V gene. The CDR3 is CASSAWPTGSGANVLTF. CDR3 coding DNA: TGTGCCAGCAGCGCCTGGCCTACGGGCTCTGGGGCCAACGTCCTGACTTTC. Full variable domain (remainder filled in from reference TRBV9 and TRBJ2-6): DSGVTQTPKHLITATGQRVTLRCSPRSGDLSVYWYQQSLDQGLQFLIQYYNGEERAKGNILERFSAQQFPDLHSELNLSSLELGDSALYFCASSAWPTGSGANVLTFGAGSRLTVL.

The V and J genes are TRBV7-8 and TRBJ2-2, with a weak D call TRBD1 (6 bases). The CDR3 spans 14 residues. V shed 5 bases and J shed 4 bases, with 11 bases lying between them. The germline V gene encodes CDR1 SGHVS and CDR2 FQNEAQ. CDR3 region: CASSRAGVTGELFF. Written as DNA, the CDR3 is TGTGCCAGCAGCCGCGCAGGGGTCACCGGGGAGCTGTTTTTT. The complete variable domain, with remaining parts taken from reference TRBV7-8 and TRBJ2-2, reads GAGVSQSPRYKVAKRGQDVALRCDPISGHVSLFWYQQALGQGPEFLTYFQNEAQLDKSGLPSDRFFAERPEGSVSTLKIQRTQQEDSAVYLCASSRAGVTGELFFGEGSRLTVL.

The J gene is TRBJ2-3, the V gene TRBV10-1; TRBD2 matches at 10 bases. The CDR3 totals 16 residues. Trimming at V came to 3 bases and at J to 3 bases, leaving 6 bases not matched to a gene. The germline CDR1 and CDR2 sequences are WNHNN and SYGVQD (reference sequence). In DNA, the CDR3 is TGCGCCAGCAGTGATATTCTAGCGGGAGCGACAGATACGCAGTATTTT. This sequence encodes CASSDILAGATDTQYF.

This chain uses TRBV5-1 with TRBJ1-1; the D gene is possibly TRBD1 (5 bases). The CDR3 runs 13 residues. The germline V gene encodes CDR1 SGHRS and CDR2 YFSETQ. The V and J ends lost 0 bases and 6 bases respectively, with 9 bases between them. The CDR3 sequence is CASSLEGYAEAFF. CDR3 sequence (DNA): TGCGCCAGCAGCTTGGAGGGGTATGCTGAAGCTTTCTTT.

The genes are TRBV11-3 and TRBJ2-1; no reliable D call. Trimming took 1 base from V and 6 from J, leaving 7 bases between them. Germline loops: CDR1 SGHNT, CDR2 YENEEA. The CDR3 is 13 residues long. CDR3 residues: CASSLVGSNEQFF. The CDR3 nucleotides read TGTGCCAGCAGCTTAGTAGGGTCCAATGAGCAGTTCTTC.